This T cell receptor (beta chain) comes out of a study of regulatory T cells in long-lasting Graves disease. This clonotype turned up a few times. Time point: newly diagnosed GD, antithyroid drugs for less than 3 months. RNA extracted from PBMCs served as the sequencing template. Construction of the TCR beta libraries employed iRepertoire HTBI primers in conjunction with Arm-PCR of CDR3 regions. In TCRdb, the multiplex PCR reads were re-called with MiXCR into one record per CDR3 protein. Altogether 350,000 to 550,000 distinct CDR3 sequences are present, about 14% being singletons, with the ten largest covering more than 15%. The V gene's germline CDR1 is MDHEN and CDR2 SYDVKM. V was shortened by 7 bases and J by 2 bases, with 15 bases between the two germline ends. This CDR3 spans 14 amino acids. This sample was shared with a second study, whose subject was T cells in Graves' hyperthyroidism and ophthalmopathy. That study adds: Each diagnosis drew on symptoms, thyroxine, TRAb, thyroid ultrasound and orbital computed tomography findings. The study used the HTBI primer set for a first-round RT-PCR of the TCR CDR3.

Here the sequenced sample was peripheral blood mononuclear cells (PBMCs), taken at new diagnosis, from a patient treated with antithyroid drugs. This TCR derives from a woman in her forties or fifties with Graves disease. The chain links TRBV28 to TRBJ2-7; a possible D gene is TRBD2 (5 bases). CDR3: CASNGWELTYEQYF. CDR3 bases: TGTGCCAGCAACGGCTGGGAGCTTACCTACGAGCAGTACTTC.